A selection of T cell receptor beta chains follows, all from one sample in a study of T cell responses to AZD1222 COVID-19 vaccine. The repertoire was sequenced with immunoSEQ multiplex PCR; TCRdb's copy has only in-frame clones and lacks some. In the table there are about 140,000 clones, over 80% of which are singletons. The input for sequencing was peripheral blood, taken 28 days after the second AZD1222 dose. Source of these receptors: an adult who received the AZD1222 COVID-19 vaccine. CDR3s include the opening cysteine and the closing phenylalanine or tryptophan. D genes are given only for firm matches. Part of the rows lack a size; the others show once, few, many or a class for expanded clones.

TRBV27	TRBD1	TRBJ1-2	.	CASSSLTGGRGYTF	TGTGCCAGCAGTTCTTTAACAGGGGGAAGAGGCTACACCTTC
TRBV19	.	TRBJ2-2	.	CASSIGTATGELFF	TGTGCCAGTAGTATAGGGACAGCTACCGGGGAGCTGTTTTTT
TRBV3-1/TRBV3-2	TRBD1	TRBJ1-2	.	CASSHGTGDGYTF	TGTGCCAGCAGCCACGGGACAGGGGACGGCTACACCTTC
TRBV3-1/TRBV3-2	.	TRBJ2-7	once	CASNDLWAICCEQYF	TGTGCCAGCAACGATCTCTGGGCTATTTGTTGCGAGCAGTACTTC
TRBV7-6	.	TRBJ1-5	.	CASSLVADNQPQHF	TGTGCCAGCAGCTTAGTCGCAGACAATCAGCCCCAGCATTTT
TRBV6-2/TRBV6-3	TRBD2	TRBJ2-5	.	CASSYPTSGRYQETQYF	TGTGCCAGCAGTTACCCGACTAGCGGGAGGTACCAAGAGACCCAGTACTTC
TRBV18	TRBD1	TRBJ1-4	.	CASSPGQGMDEKLFF	TGTGCCAGCTCACCCGGACAGGGCATGGATGAAAAACTGTTTTTT
TRBV15	TRBD1	TRBJ1-4	.	CATSRPNRGLREKLFF	TGTGCCACCAGCAGACCTAACAGGGGTTTACGCGAAAAACTGTTTTTT
TRBV18	TRBD1	TRBJ1-4	.	CASSGQAQNEKLFF	TGTGCCAGCTCAGGACAGGCCCAGAATGAAAAACTGTTTTTT
TRBV14	TRBD2	TRBJ2-4	.	CASSPGLAGGNIQYF	TGTGCCAGCAGCCCAGGACTAGCAGGAGGGAACATTCAGTACTTC
TRBV24-1	TRBD2	TRBJ2-1	.	CATSDGTSGRLDEQFF	TGTGCCACCAGTGACGGGACTAGCGGGAGGCTAGATGAGCAGTTCTTC
TRBV28	TRBD1	TRBJ1-6	once	CASNTVDRGHLPLHF	TGTGCCAGCAATACCGTCGACAGGGGGCATTTACCCCTCCACTTT
TRBV15	.	TRBJ1-1	once	CATSRDSTEAFF	TGTGCCACCAGCAGAGATTCCACTGAAGCTTTCTTT
TRBV18	TRBD1	TRBJ2-5	.	CASSPGQAQETQYF	TGTGCCAGCTCACCAGGACAGGCACAAGAGACCCAGTACTTC
TRBV4-3	TRBD2	TRBJ2-1	few	CASSQDSVAGGPANEQFF	TGCGCCAGCAGCCAAGATTCAGTGGCGGGAGGGCCTGCGAATGAGCAGTTCTTC
TRBV19	.	TRBJ2-3	.	CASSIDGAGPADTQYF	TGTGCCAGTAGTATAGATGGGGCGGGACCAGCAGATACGCAGTATTTT
TRBV30	TRBD1	TRBJ2-7	.	CAWSVRTGDEQYF	TGTGCCTGGAGTGTACGGACAGGGGATGAGCAGTACTTC
TRBV30	.	TRBJ1-5	.	CAWSPLGQLAEPQHF	TGTGCCTGGAGTCCCCTAGGACAGTTAGCCGAGCCCCAGCATTTT
TRBV7-8	TRBD1	TRBJ1-1	.	CASSTGTANTEAFF	TGTGCCAGCAGCACAGGGACAGCGAACACTGAAGCTTTCTTT
TRBV7-2	.	TRBJ1-5	.	CASSPNNRGNQPQHF	TGTGCCAGCAGCCCAAATAATCGGGGGAATCAGCCCCAGCATTTT
TRBV4-3	.	TRBJ2-1	.	CASSQGDMGGGNEQFF	TGCGCCAGCAGCCAAGGGGACATGGGCGGGGGAAATGAGCAGTTCTTC
TRBV7-2	TRBD1	TRBJ1-2	.	CASTYHSGTGDYGYTF	TGTGCCAGCACCTATCATTCCGGGACAGGGGACTATGGCTACACCTTC
TRBV4-2	TRBD2	TRBJ2-1	.	CASSQDSSGSLENEQFF	TGTGCCAGCAGCCAAGATTCCAGCGGGAGCTTGGAGAATGAGCAGTTCTTC
TRBV27	.	TRBJ1-1	once	CASSLSRNTEAFF	TGTGCCAGCAGTTTAAGCAGGAACACTGAAGCTTTCTTT
TRBV28	TRBD1	TRBJ1-5	.	CASRRGTDYQPQHF	TGTGCCAGCAGGAGGGGGACAGACTATCAGCCCCAGCATTTT
TRBV11-2	TRBD2	TRBJ2-1	.	CASSSSRLAGSNEQFF	TGTGCCAGCAGCTCTAGTCGACTAGCGGGAAGCAATGAGCAGTTCTTC
TRBV5-1	TRBD1	TRBJ2-2	.	CASSPGQGAQDTGELFF	TGCGCCAGCAGCCCTGGACAGGGGGCGCAAGACACCGGGGAGCTGTTTTTT
TRBV28	.	TRBJ1-2	.	CASRQTVGYTF	TGTGCCAGCAGACAGACAGTGGGCTACACCTTC
TRBV2	.	TRBJ2-3	.	CASSRSGVGTDTQYF	TGTGCCAGCAGTCGGTCAGGCGTCGGCACAGATACGCAGTATTTT
TRBV29-1	.	TRBJ2-2	.	CSVRGQGNTGELFF	TGCAGCGTCCGTGGGCAGGGCAACACCGGGGAGCTGTTTTTT
TRBV3-1/TRBV3-2	.	TRBJ1-2	.	CASSQSHGGYGYTF	TGTGCCAGCAGCCAATCCCACGGAGGCTATGGCTACACCTTC
TRBV6-1	.	TRBJ1-5	.	CASSESGFRDQPQHF	TGTGCCAGCAGTGAATCCGGGTTTCGAGATCAGCCCCAGCATTTT
TRBV27	TRBD2	TRBJ2-1	.	CASSLYSGGYNEQFF	TGTGCCAGCAGTTTATATAGCGGGGGTTACAATGAGCAGTTCTTC
TRBV19	.	TRBJ1-2	once	CASNQKVRTTDNGYTF	TGTGCCAGTAACCAGAAAGTACGGACCACAGATAATGGCTACACCTTC
TRBV6-2/TRBV6-3	.	TRBJ1-5	.	CASSYSGPGLSNQPQHF	TGTGCCAGCAGTTACTCCGGACCAGGGTTGAGCAATCAGCCCCAGCATTTT
TRBV4-3	TRBD1	TRBJ2-7	.	CASSQEAGGYYEQYF	TGCGCCAGCAGCCAAGAGGCAGGGGGATACTACGAGCAGTACTTC
TRBV30	.	TRBJ1-5	.	CAWSVGRNSNQPQHF	TGTGCCTGGAGTGTCGGTCGTAATAGCAATCAGCCCCAGCATTTT
TRBV28	.	TRBJ2-5	.	CASTSQAIAETQYF	TGTGCCAGCACCTCCCAAGCGATCGCAGAGACCCAGTACTTC
TRBV7-9	.	TRBJ2-7	.	CASSSGLIYEQYF	TGTGCCAGCAGCTCGGGACTTATCTACGAGCAGTACTTC